The 16 T cell receptor beta chains in this list originate from one sample, sequenced in a study of OX40 agonist ivuxolimab in advanced cancers. Assay used: immunoSEQ multiplex PCR; TCRdb lists only in-frame clones, some missing. The sample holds about 31,000 clones, less than 90% seen once. Source: CD4+ or CD8+ T cells sorted from blood, taken in a trial of the OX40 agonist ivuxolimab. These receptors were obtained from an adult with an advanced solid tumor such as melanoma, head and neck, liver or kidney cancer.

The chain recombines TRBV14 with TRBJ1-4, with D unresolved. The CDR3 totals 16 residues. Trimming left V 8 bases short and J 4 bases short, with 20 bases between. The V gene's germline CDR1 is SGHDN and CDR2 FVKESK. The CDR3: CASGSTTNRNNEKLFF. CDR3 nucleotide sequence: TGTGCCAGCGGATCCACCACGAACAGAAATAATGAAAAACTGTTTTTT.

This clone occurred once. J is TRBJ2-2 and V is TRBV4-1; D uncertain. This CDR3 comprises 14 residues. Trimming pared 0 bases from V and 4 bases from J, leaving 6 bases between. The V gene's germline CDR1 is MGHRA and CDR2 YSYEKL. The CDR3 reads CASSQDLGTGELFF. CDR3 in DNA: TGCGCCAGCAGCCAAGATTTGGGCACCGGGGAGCTGTTTTTT.

The rearrangement uses TRBV20-1 and TRBJ2-1; D gene uncertain. This CDR3 is built from 11 residues. The V and J ends lost 1 base and 5 bases respectively, with 3 bases between them. Germline assignment: CDR1 DFQATT and CDR2 SNEGSKA (reference sequence). The CDR3 region is CSARVNNEQFF. In nucleotides, the CDR3 is TGCAGTGCTAGAGTTAACAATGAGCAGTTCTTC.

The chain has TRBV14 and TRBJ1-2, with 10 bases fitting TRBD1. This CDR3 has 16 residues. The ends lost 4 bases at V and 8 bases at J; junction bases unmatched: 13. CDR1 and CDR2 (germline): SGHDN, FVKESK. The CDR3 protein is CASSLISPGQGSGYTF. CDR3 DNA: TGTGCCAGCAGCCTTATCTCACCGGGACAGGGGAGCGGCTACACCTTC.

This sequence joins TRBV7-9 and TRBJ2-1; unclear D gene. CDR1 and CDR2 (germline): SEHNR, FQNEAQ (reference sequence). CDR3 length equals 12 residues. V was clipped by 2 bases and J by 7 bases, with 6 bases between them. This CDR3 reads CASSLLENEQFF. The CDR3 region has the DNA TGTGCCAGCAGCTTACTCGAGAATGAGCAGTTCTTC.

This clone was recorded only once. The chain couples TRBV9 to TRBJ1-4, with D possibly matching TRBD1 (6 bases). V dropped 4 bases and J dropped 6 bases, with 16 bases sitting between them. CDR1 and CDR2 (germline): SGDLS, YYNGEE. CDR3 size: 15 residues. In DNA, the CDR3 is TGTGCCAGCAGCCCTCGAGACGGGGGCTATGAAAAACTGTTTTTT. This translates into CASSPRDGGYEKLFF.

CDR3 nucleotides: TGTGCCAGCAGCCCCGGGACGGGTTCGGGCTATGGCTACACCTTC. Protein: CASSPGTGSGYGYTF. The chain carries TRBV28 and TRBJ1-2, with a tentative D call TRBD1 (5 bases). Germline V CDR1 and CDR2: MDHEN, SYDVKM. CDR3 length: 15 amino acids. Trimming left V 6 bases short and J 4 bases short, with 18 bases between.

This clone is termed medium-sized (0.01 to 0.1%). The chain links TRBV5-6 to TRBJ2-7; 9 bases fit TRBD1. CDR3 length equals 12 residues. The germline V gene has CDR1 SGHDT and CDR2 YYEEEE. Losses at the gene ends were 3 bases for V and 6 bases for J; bases not matched to a gene: 1. CDR3 region: CASSSDRGEQYF. The CDR3, as DNA: TGTGCCAGCAGCTCGGACAGGGGCGAGCAGTACTTC.

The rearrangement uses TRBV15 and TRBJ1-4; D might be TRBD1 (5 bases). CDR3 size: 16 residues. V lost 0 bases, J lost 4 bases, and 12 bases lay in between. Germline CDR1 reads LNHNV; CDR2 reads YYDKDF (reference sequence). CDR3 DNA sequence: TGTGCCACCAGCAGAGATACGACAGAATTTAATGAAAAACTGTTTTTT. Its protein product is CATSRDTTEFNEKLFF. The full variable domain, rest sourced from reference TRBV15 and TRBJ1-4, is DAMVIQNPRYQVTQFGKPVTLSCSQTLNHNVMYWYQQKSSQAPKLLFHYYDKDFNNEADTPDNFQSRRPNTSFCFLDIRSPGLGDTAMYLCATSRDTTEFNEKLFFGSGTQLSVL.

V is TRBV28 and J is TRBJ1-2; D ambiguous. The CDR3 sequence is 15 residues long. Between the trimmed V and J ends, which lost 6 bases and 6 bases, there was a span of 20 bases. Germline loops: CDR1 MDHEN, CDR2 SYDVKM. The CDR3 nucleotides are TGTGCCAGCAGACCCTCGACCCGGTCCCTGGATGGCTACACCTTC. As protein: CASRPSTRSLDGYTF.

The chain is built from TRBV5-1 and TRBJ2-3, with D possibly being TRBD1 or TRBD2 (5 bases each). With 4 bases removed from V and 4 bases from J, the gap between germline ends came to 22 bases. Germline V gene lookup returns CDR1 SGHRS and CDR2 YFSETQ. The CDR3 length is 17 residues. The CDR3 here is CASSTYGTDRGPDTQYF. As DNA, the CDR3 is TGCGCCAGCAGCACCTACGGGACCGACCGGGGCCCAGATACGCAGTATTTT.

V usage is TRBV27 and J usage is TRBJ2-7, with TRBD2 identical over 10 bases. CDR1 and CDR2 from the germline V gene are MNHEY and SMNVEV (reference sequence). This CDR3 has 14 amino acids. Trimming removed 2 bases from V and 7 bases from J; junction bases left unmatched: 5. CDR3 coding DNA: TGTGCCAGCAGTTTAGGGACTAGCGTGGGGGAGCAGTACTTC. It specifies CASSLGTSVGEQYF.

This clone has only a few counts. This CDR3 is CASSQKGLSPTDTQYF. The DNA of the CDR3 is TGTGCCAGCAGTCAAAAGGGGCTGAGTCCCACAGATACGCAGTATTTT. This chain uses TRBV7-2 with TRBJ2-3; D possibly corresponds to TRBD1 (5 bases). The CDR3 is made up of 16 amino acids. From germline, CDR1 is SGHTA and CDR2 FQGNSA. V was clipped by 6 bases and J by 2 bases, with 18 bases between them. Full variable domain (remainder filled in from reference TRBV7-2 and TRBJ2-3): GAGVSQSPSNKVTEKGKDVELRCDPISGHTALYWYRQSLGQGLEFLIYFQGNSAPDKSGLPSDRFSAERTGGSVSTLTIQRTQQEDSAVYLCASSQKGLSPTDTQYFGPGTRLTVL.

The V call is TRBV28, the J call TRBJ2-2; 11 bases map to TRBD1. The germline CDR1 and CDR2 sequences are MDHEN and SYDVKM. Trimming at V came to 3 bases and at J to 6 bases, leaving 3 bases not matched to a gene. The CDR3 totals 15 residues. CDR3 loop: CASSFPGQGAGELFF. The CDR3 DNA sequence: TGTGCCAGCAGTTTTCCGGGACAGGGGGCCGGGGAGCTGTTTTTT.

The gene calls are TRBV19 and TRBJ2-1, with 8 bases lining up with TRBD2. The CDR3 runs 15 residues. Trimming took 5 bases from V and 2 from J; bases not matched to a gene: 5. Germline V lookup: CDR1 LNHDA, CDR2 SQIVND (reference sequence). The CDR3 sequence: CASSAGLAAYNEQFF. The CDR3 DNA reads TGTGCCAGTAGTGCCGGACTAGCTGCCTACAATGAGCAGTTCTTC.

The table lists this clone with a count of one. The rearrangement joins TRBV27 to TRBJ1-4; unclear D gene. The CDR3 runs to 13 residues. The germline CDR1 and CDR2 sequences are MNHEY and SMNVEV (reference sequence). Trimming stripped 4 bases from V and 6 bases from J, with 9 bases between. DNA for the CDR3: TGTGCCAGCAGTTCGGGGAAGGATGAAAAACTGTTTTTT. Encoded protein: CASSSGKDEKLFF.